This T cell receptor (beta chain) was retrieved from a study of cytomegalovirus exposure and HLA in healthy donors. Findings of the study overall: Several V segments, TRBV6-2 and TRBV6-3 among them, could not be told apart and were dropped. For most subjects, TCR beta sequences were reported to predict HLA-A and HLA-B alleles with accuracy.

To note about this clone: What it recognizes is unknown.

With V trimmed by 4 bases and J by 4 bases, 10 bases remained unmatched. Germline values: CDR1 MNHNS, CDR2 SASEGT. This CDR3 contains 17 residues. A multiplex PCR was run with 60 Vbeta primers and 13 Jbeta primers. Method: immunoSEQ multiplex PCR; TCRdb's copy keeps in-frame clones and lacks some. The sample carries about 190,000 clones, 70% to 75% recorded once. The sample was PBMCs. The TCR sequence derives from a man aged 30 to 45 in good health and CMV-seropositive. The J gene is TRBJ2-1, the V gene TRBV6-1, with 10 bases identical to TRBD1. CDR3 sequence reads: CASSGRQGAIGYNEQFF. CDR3 in DNA: TGTGCCAGCAGTGGTCGACAGGGGGCAATTGGATACAATGAGCAGTTCTTC.